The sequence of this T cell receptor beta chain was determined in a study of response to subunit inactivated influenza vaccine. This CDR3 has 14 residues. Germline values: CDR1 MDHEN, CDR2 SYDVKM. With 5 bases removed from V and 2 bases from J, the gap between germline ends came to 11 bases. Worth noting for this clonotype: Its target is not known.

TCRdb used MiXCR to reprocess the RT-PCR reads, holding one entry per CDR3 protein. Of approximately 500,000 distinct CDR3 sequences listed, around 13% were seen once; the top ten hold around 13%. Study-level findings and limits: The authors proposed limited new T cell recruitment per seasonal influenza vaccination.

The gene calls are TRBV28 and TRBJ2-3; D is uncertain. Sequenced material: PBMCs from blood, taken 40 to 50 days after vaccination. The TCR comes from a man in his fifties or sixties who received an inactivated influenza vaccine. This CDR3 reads CASSASDTTDTQYF. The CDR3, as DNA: TGTGCCAGCAGTGCCAGCGATACCACAGATACGCAGTATTTT.